This T cell receptor beta chain was found in a study of molecular identifiers for immune sequencing clone quantification. This clonotype has a handful of counts. V was clipped by 10 bases and J by 0 bases; unmatched bases: 2. CDR1 and CDR2 from the germline V gene are MNHNY and SVGAGI (reference sequence). The CDR3 runs to 14 residues. TCRdb used MiXCR to reprocess the PCR reads, holding one entry per CDR3 protein. Found here are hundreds of thousands of distinct CDR3 sequences, roughly 25% of them singletons; the top ten hold about 0.78%. With 10%, 30% or 50% of RNA, about 20,000 to 1,000,000 naive CD8 T cells were sequenced.

This chain joins TRBV6-6 and TRBJ2-1; 11 nucleotides align to TRBD2. This TCR came from a human donor in good health. Some libraries in this study had Jurkat cell RNA spiked in. The specimen sequenced was naive CD8+ T cells from blood, with Jurkat cell RNA spiked in. As for subset: FACS-sorted CD8+CD4-CCR7+CD45RA+ naive T cells. CDR3 sequence: CAIGLAGSYNEQFF. CDR3 bases: TGTGCCATCGGACTAGCGGGCTCCTACAATGAGCAGTTCTTC.